This T cell receptor beta chain was identified during a study of OX40 agonist ivuxolimab in advanced cancers. For the study at large: Prior anti-PD-1, anti-PD-L1 or anti-CTLA-4 therapy did not bar entry, and approximately 40% had some.

The germline V gene has CDR1 SGHRS and CDR2 YFSETQ. Trimming took off 3 bases at V and 1 base at J, with 7 bases between the two ends. The CDR3 sequence is 13 residues long. Study-level findings and limits: At 0.1 to 3.0 mg/kg, CD4+ and CD8+ blood T cells expanded clonally by week 6.

With regard to this clone: No antigen is known for it.

The assay was immunoSEQ multiplex PCR, and TCRdb's table has in-frame clones only and misses some. The repertoire holds roughly 36,000 clones, with approximately 89% as singletons. Individuals having autoimmune disease history or systemic immunosuppression were not enrolled. The sampling schedule covered blood at baseline, cycle 4 day 1, and cycle 7 day 1. The chain uses TRBV5-1 and TRBJ1-1; TRBD1 might be the D (6 bases). Material: CD4+ or CD8+ T cells sorted from blood, obtained in a trial of the OX40 agonist ivuxolimab. The clonotype comes from an adult with an advanced solid tumor such as melanoma, head and neck, liver or kidney cancer. This CDR3 reads CASSSQGNTEAFF. The DNA for the CDR3 is TGCGCCAGCAGCTCACAGGGGAACACTGAAGCTTTCTTT.